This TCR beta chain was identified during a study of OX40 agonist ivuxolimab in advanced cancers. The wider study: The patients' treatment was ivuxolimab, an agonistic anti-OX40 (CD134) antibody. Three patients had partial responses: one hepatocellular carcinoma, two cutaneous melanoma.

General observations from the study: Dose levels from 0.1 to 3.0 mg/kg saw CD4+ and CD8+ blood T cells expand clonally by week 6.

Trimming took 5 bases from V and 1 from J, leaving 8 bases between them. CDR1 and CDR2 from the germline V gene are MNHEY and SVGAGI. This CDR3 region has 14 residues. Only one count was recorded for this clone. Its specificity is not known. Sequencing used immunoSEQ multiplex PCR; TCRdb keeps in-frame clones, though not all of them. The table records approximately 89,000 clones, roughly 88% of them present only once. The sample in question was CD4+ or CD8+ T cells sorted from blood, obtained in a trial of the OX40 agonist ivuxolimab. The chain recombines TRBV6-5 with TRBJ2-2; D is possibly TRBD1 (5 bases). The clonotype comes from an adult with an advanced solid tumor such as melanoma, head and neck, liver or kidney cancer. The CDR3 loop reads CASSHQGNTGELFF. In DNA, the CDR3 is TGTGCCAGCAGTCATCAGGGGAACACCGGGGAGCTGTTTTTT.